This T cell receptor (beta chain) was sequenced during a study of cytomegalovirus exposure and HLA in healthy donors. The germline gives CDR1 MNHEY, CDR2 SVGAGI. This CDR3 is built from 13 residues. V lost 0 bases to trimming and J lost 3 bases, with 6 bases between them. This table comes from immunoSEQ multiplex PCR, and its TCRdb copy is limited to in-frame clones, with some not included. In the table there are 150,000 to 200,000 clones, more than 75% of which are singletons. Of note for this clone: The target antigen is unknown. Different DNA sequences within this sample yield the same CDR3.

The donors were part of the validation cohort, which consisted of 120 subjects and was separate from the first cohort of under 850 subjects. Study-wide results and caveats: Subsequent analysis found a tendency for first-cohort TCR clusters to co-occur within the 120 or so validation repertoires.

The receptor comes from a woman aged 25 to 45 in good health and CMV-seronegative. What was sequenced was PBMCs. The chain joins TRBV6-5 to TRBJ2-7, with D tentatively TRBD2 (5 bases). The CDR3 reads CASSYSEGYEQYF. The CDR3 DNA is TGTGCCAGCAGTTACTCCGAGGGCTACGAGCAGTACTTC.